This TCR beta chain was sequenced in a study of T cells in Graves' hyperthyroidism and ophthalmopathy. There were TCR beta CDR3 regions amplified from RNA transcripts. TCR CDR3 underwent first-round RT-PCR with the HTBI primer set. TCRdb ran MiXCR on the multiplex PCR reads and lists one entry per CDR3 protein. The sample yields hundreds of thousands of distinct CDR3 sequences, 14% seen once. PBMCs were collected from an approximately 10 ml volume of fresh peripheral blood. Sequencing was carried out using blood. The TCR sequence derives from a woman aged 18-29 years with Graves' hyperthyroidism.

DNA of the CDR3: TGTGCCAGCAGCGTGACTCCGGTAACCTACAATGAGCAGTTCTTC. Translation: CASSVTPVTYNEQFF. The chain employs TRBV5-5 and TRBJ2-1; no firm D call. Germline-derived CDR1 and CDR2 are SGHKS and YYEKEE (reference sequence). V lost 4 bases and J 2 bases, leaving 13 bases between the germline ends. The CDR3 runs to 15 residues.